This T cell receptor beta chain comes out of a study of cytomegalovirus exposure and HLA in healthy donors. Overall study: As released early, the data held 65 million to 90 million unique TCRs from HLA-typed donors. General study findings and limits: Later analysis suggested links between common viral pathogens and several top significant clusters.

Primers: 60 Vbeta forward and 13 Jbeta reverse. Repertoires were generated with immunoSEQ multiplex PCR, while TCRdb's copy carries only in-frame clones and drops some. Among approximately 120,000 clones listed, about four fifths were seen once. This clone was observed a handful of times. Its cognate antigen is unknown. Germline CDR1 reads LNHNV; CDR2 reads YYDKDF (reference sequence). The CDR3 consists of 15 residues. J was trimmed by 3 bases and V by 1 base; bases with no gene match: 4. Sequencing was done on a sample of PBMCs. V usage is TRBV15 and J usage is TRBJ2-7; 9 bases line up with TRBD2. The clonotype comes from a woman aged 40 to 50 in good health and CMV-seropositive. DNA of the CDR3: TGTGCCACCAGCAGAGCGCTAGCGGGAAACTACGAGCAGTACTTC. It codes for CATSRALAGNYEQYF.